Shown below are 16 T cell receptor beta chains from a single sample sequenced in a study of T cells after yellow fever vaccination. TCRdb processed the 5' RACE reads anew with MiXCR; each CDR3 protein has one entry. The data show approximately 130,000 distinct CDR3 sequences, with 12% to 15% seen just once and about 40% held by the top ten. The material sequenced was CD8+ T cells sorted from PBMCs, taken 5 days after the yellow fever booster vaccination. The origin of the receptors is a man aged 18 to 29 who received the YFV17D yellow fever vaccine.

This clonotype was counted once. The gene calls are TRBV3-1 and TRBJ1-6, with unresolved D. The CDR3 spans 18 residues. Germline V CDR1 and CDR2: LGHDT, YNNKEL (reference sequence). The V end lost 2 bases, the J end lost 4 bases, and 18 bases lay between the germline ends. The CDR3 DNA is TGTGCCAGCAGCCAAAGCCCGGGGTGGGCGGGGTATAATTCACCCCTCCACTTT. Protein product: CASSQSPGWAGYNSPLHF.

This clonotype has only a few counts. This chain joins TRBV11-2 and TRBJ2-2; 9 nucleotides line up with TRBD1. Trimming took 3 bases from V and 3 from J; bases not matched to a gene: 8. This CDR3 is built from 17 residues. Germline loops: CDR1 SGHAT, CDR2 FQNNGV. The CDR3 DNA reads TGTGCCAGCAGCTTCCCTAGGACAGGGGAAGACACCGGGGAGCTGTTTTTT. Residues: CASSFPRTGEDTGELFF.

This chain links TRBV7-9 with TRBJ2-1, with D uncertain. CDR3 length: 13 residues. Germline CDR1 reads SEHNR; CDR2 reads FQNEAQ (reference sequence). Trimming pared 5 bases from V and 4 bases from J, leaving 9 bases between. The CDR3 spells CASSNLVYNEQFF. The CDR3 nucleotides are TGTGCCAGCAGCAACCTGGTTTACAATGAGCAGTTCTTC. The whole variable domain, remainder taken from reference TRBV7-9 and TRBJ2-1, is DTGVSQNPRHKITKRGQNVTFRCDPISEHNRLYWYRQTLGQGPEFLTYFQNEAQLEKSRLLSDRFSAERPKGSFSTLEIQRTEQGDSAMYLCASSNLVYNEQFFGPGTRLTVL.

This clonotype showed up just a few times. The chain has TRBV6-5 and TRBJ2-1; tentative D call: TRBD2 (5 bases). V gave up 4 bases and J gave up 2 bases, with 12 bases separating them. CDR3 size: 15 residues. Looked up from germline, CDR1 is MNHEY and CDR2 is SVGAGI. CDR3: CASSLALGPYNEQFF. The CDR3 DNA follows: TGTGCCAGCAGTTTAGCGCTAGGTCCCTACAATGAGCAGTTCTTC.

Many counts were recorded for this clonotype. The rearrangement uses TRBV4-2 and TRBJ1-5; no clear D. The CDR3 consists of 16 residues. V was trimmed by 1 base and J by 5 bases, leaving 15 bases between them. CDR1 LGHNA and CDR2 YNFKEQ come from the germline V gene. The CDR3 sequence: CASSQVANGIDQPQHF. The CDR3 DNA follows: TGTGCCAGCAGCCAAGTTGCTAACGGAATAGATCAGCCCCAGCATTTT.

This clonotype was counted between two and nine times. The chain recombines TRBV11-2 with TRBJ1-3; D gene uncertain. Trimming took off 8 bases at V and 4 bases at J, with 15 bases between the two ends. The germline CDR1 and CDR2 sequences are SGHAT and FQNNGV. CDR3 length: 14 amino acids. The DNA for the CDR3 is TGTGCCAGCGAGGGATGGACCGGGGGAAACACCATATATTTT. Amino acids: CASEGWTGGNTIYF. The full variable domain, rest sourced from reference TRBV11-2 and TRBJ1-3, is EAGVAQSPRYKIIEKRQSVAFWCNPISGHATLYWYQQILGQGPKLLIQFQNNGVVDDSQLPKDRFSAERLKGVDSTLKIQPAKLEDSAVYLCASEGWTGGNTIYFGEGSWLTVV.

This clonotype turned up a few times. The V and J genes are TRBV10-3 and TRBJ2-4; D is unresolved. This CDR3 has 13 amino acids. The V end was cut by 7 bases, the J end by 12 bases, with 19 bases between. Germline V gene lookup returns CDR1 ENHRY and CDR2 SYGVKD. CDR3 nucleotides: TGTGCCATCACCCCCTCAGAGACTTCACCTCAGTACTTC. Its protein product is CAITPSETSPQYF.

This clonotype has just a few counts. The chain carries TRBV7-9 and TRBJ1-2; D remains unclear. The V end was cut by 3 bases, the J end by 6 bases, with 11 bases between. This CDR3 has 13 amino acids. CDR1 is SEHNR and CDR2 is FQNEAQ in the germline V gene (reference sequence). The CDR3, as DNA: TGTGCCAGCAGCTTGCCAATGGGTGATGGCTACACCTTC. Residues: CASSLPMGDGYTF. The full variable domain, with the rest looked up from reference TRBV7-9 and TRBJ1-2, is DTGVSQNPRHKITKRGQNVTFRCDPISEHNRLYWYRQTLGQGPEFLTYFQNEAQLEKSRLLSDRFSAERPKGSFSTLEIQRTEQGDSAMYLCASSLPMGDGYTFGSGTRLTVV.

V usage is TRBV11-1 and J usage is TRBJ2-7; the D call may be TRBD1 or TRBD2 (5 bases each). Germline V CDR1 and CDR2: SGHAT, FQDESV (reference sequence). V was cut by 2 bases and J by 5 bases, with 13 bases left in between. CDR3 length equals 14 residues. The CDR3 loop is CASSLYLGDHEQYF. CDR3 coding DNA: TGTGCCAGCAGCTTATATTTAGGGGACCACGAGCAGTACTTC.

CDR3 amino acids: CASSSRGFDYGYTF. Written as DNA, the CDR3 is TGCGCCAGCAGCTCGAGGGGATTTGACTATGGCTACACCTTC. V gene TRBV5-1 combines with J gene TRBJ1-2; the D gene is possibly TRBD1 (5 bases). Looked up from germline, CDR1 is SGHRS and CDR2 is YFSETQ. The V end lost 3 bases, the J end lost 3 bases, and 12 bases lay between the germline ends. The CDR3 runs to 14 residues.

This chain joins TRBV7-9 and TRBJ2-1; D not certain. V dropped 5 bases and J dropped 8 bases, with 10 bases sitting between them. The V gene's germline CDR1 is SEHNR and CDR2 FQNEAQ (reference sequence). This CDR3 region has 12 residues. The CDR3 here is CASSLDSHEQFF. The CDR3, as DNA: TGTGCCAGCAGCCTCGACTCCCATGAGCAGTTCTTC. The whole variable domain, remainder taken from reference TRBV7-9 and TRBJ2-1, is DTGVSQNPRHKITKRGQNVTFRCDPISEHNRLYWYRQTLGQGPEFLTYFQNEAQLEKSRLLSDRFSAERPKGSFSTLEIQRTEQGDSAMYLCASSLDSHEQFFGPGTRLTVL.

The chain recombines TRBV12-3 or TRBV12-4 with TRBJ1-5, with TRBD1 matching 7 bases. CDR3 length equals 14 residues. The V segment lost 5 bases and the J segment 6 bases; nucleotides outside the gene matches: 7. The CDR3, as DNA: TGTGCCAGCAGTAGACAGGGATCGGCTCAGCCCCAGCATTTT. As protein: CASSRQGSAQPQHF.

A few counts support this clonotype. V usage is TRBV5-1 and J usage is TRBJ2-3; TRBD1 might be the D (6 bases). V dropped 1 base and J dropped 6 bases, with 15 bases sitting between them. The CDR3 has 15 residues. The germline V gene has CDR1 SGHRS and CDR2 YFSETQ. CDR3 loop: CASSLTAGVGDTQYF. For the CDR3, the DNA is TGCGCCAGCAGCTTGACTGCAGGGGTCGGGGATACGCAGTATTTT.

This clonotype was detected ten times or more. The chain joins TRBV7-9 to TRBJ2-3; D unclear. The CDR3 extends over 16 amino acids. Trimming removed 4 bases from V and 0 bases from J, with 14 bases in between. CDR1 and CDR2 (germline): SEHNR, FQNEAQ (reference sequence). The chain's CDR3 is CASSSLRALSTDTQYF. DNA for the CDR3: TGTGCCAGCAGCTCCCTCCGAGCCCTAAGCACAGATACGCAGTATTTT.

This chain connects TRBV20-1 to TRBJ1-2; D ambiguous. CDR1 is DFQATT, CDR2 SNEGSKA, per germline (reference sequence). This CDR3 has 13 residues. The V and J ends lost 8 bases and 5 bases respectively, with 18 bases between them. In nucleotides, the CDR3 is TGCAGTTTTACTGACACCCGGGGATATGGCTACACCTTC. Its protein product is CSFTDTRGYGYTF.

The V gene is TRBV27, the J gene TRBJ2-5; D remains ambiguous. The CDR3 is made up of 16 amino acids. The V gene's germline CDR1 is MNHEY and CDR2 SMNVEV (reference sequence). Trimming took 0 bases from V and 3 from J, leaving 14 bases between them. The CDR3 spells CASSLSRRRLEETQYF. The DNA for the CDR3 is TGTGCCAGCAGTTTATCGCGGCGGCGCTTAGAAGAGACCCAGTACTTC.